This TCR beta chain was obtained from a study of T cell responses to AZD1222 COVID-19 vaccine. Assay: immunoSEQ multiplex PCR; the TCRdb copy retains only in-frame clones and omits some. The repertoire includes 150,000 to 200,000 clones, approximately 93% of them detected once, and approximately 1% sits in the top ten. The study's findings and limits: There were mostly white British donors and more females than males, and clonal diversity was possibly underestimated.

The V end lost 5 bases, the J end lost 4 bases, and 9 bases lay between the germline ends. CDR1 and CDR2 (germline): SGHTA, FQGNSA. The CDR3 covers 13 residues. This clone appeared once. What it binds is unknown. Sequences were derived from peripheral blood, sampled 28 days after the second AZD1222 dose. The receptor was derived from an adult who received the AZD1222 COVID-19 vaccine. The rearrangement joins TRBV7-2 to TRBJ2-1, with D perhaps TRBD2 (5 bases). In nucleotides, the CDR3 is TGTGCCAGCAGCGGCGGGTCGTACAATGAGCAGTTCTTC. Protein sequence: CASSGGSYNEQFF.